This T cell receptor (beta chain) was found in a study of response to subunit inactivated influenza vaccine. The length of the CDR3 is 12 residues. V dropped 2 bases and J dropped 5 bases, with 5 bases sitting between them. Using its own MiXCR run on the RT-PCR reads, TCRdb lists one record per CDR3 protein. The sample carries about 570,000 distinct CDR3 sequences, roughly 12% recorded once. This clonotype was seen repeatedly, ten times or more. These data also formed part of another study, on T cells expressing NK-cell markers. As that study records: The cDNA for TCR beta came from 5'RACE template switching with UMIs.

This material consisted of PBMCs from blood, taken on the day of vaccination. The gene calls are TRBV12-3 or TRBV12-4 and TRBJ2-3; no definite D call. The source of this sequence is a man aged 45 to 65 who received an inactivated influenza vaccine. DNA for the CDR3: TGTGCCAGCAGTTTATATGGAGATACGCAGTATTTT. Translating gives CASSLYGDTQYF.